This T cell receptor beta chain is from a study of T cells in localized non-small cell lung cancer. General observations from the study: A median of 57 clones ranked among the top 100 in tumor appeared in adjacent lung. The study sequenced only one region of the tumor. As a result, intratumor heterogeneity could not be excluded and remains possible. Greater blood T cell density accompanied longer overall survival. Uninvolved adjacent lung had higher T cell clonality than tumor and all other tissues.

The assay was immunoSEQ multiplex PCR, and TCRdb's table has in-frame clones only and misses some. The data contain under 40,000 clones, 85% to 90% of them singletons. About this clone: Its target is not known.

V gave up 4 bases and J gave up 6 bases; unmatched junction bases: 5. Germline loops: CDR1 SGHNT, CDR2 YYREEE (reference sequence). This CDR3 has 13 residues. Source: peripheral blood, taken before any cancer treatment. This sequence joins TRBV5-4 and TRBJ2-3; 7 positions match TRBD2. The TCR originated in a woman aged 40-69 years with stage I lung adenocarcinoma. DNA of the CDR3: TGTGCCAGCAGCCCAGCGGGGAGGGATACGCAGTATTTT. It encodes CASSPAGRDTQYF. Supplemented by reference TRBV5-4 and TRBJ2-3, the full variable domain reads ETGVTQSPTHLIKTRGQQVTLRCSSQSGHNTVSWYQQALGQGPQFIFQYYREEENGRGNFPPRFSGLQFPNYSSELNVNALELDDSALYLCASSPAGRDTQYFGPGTRLTVL.